Below are 27 T cell receptor beta chains sequenced from a single sample in a study of blood T cell repertoires in COVID-19. Here immunoSEQ multiplex PCR was the method, and the copy in TCRdb shows in-frame clones only, minus some. The table shows a few hundred thousand clones, with roughly 86% occurring only once. The source material was peripheral blood. The source is a woman aged 25-40 years with acute or convalescent COVID-19.

V gene TRBV7-3 combines with J gene TRBJ2-5, with 7 bases fitting TRBD2. The junction had 12 bases not matched to a gene; V was cut back by 5 bases and J by 0 bases. Germline loops: CDR1 SGHTA, CDR2 FQGTGA. CDR3 length: 17 residues. CDR3 in amino acids: CASSPRGAGAYQETQYF. In nucleotides, the CDR3 is TGTGCCAGCAGCCCACGAGGGGCGGGAGCTTACCAAGAGACCCAGTACTTC.

The chain has TRBV11-3 and TRBJ2-5; 11 bases agree with TRBD1. Germline V gene sequence: CDR1 SGHNT, CDR2 YENEEA. V was pared by 2 bases and J by 1 base, with 3 bases of the junction left unmatched. The CDR3 is 16 amino acids. For the CDR3, the DNA is TGTGCCAGCAGCTTAACCGGGACAGGGGGCCAAGAGACCCAGTACTTC. Residues: CASSLTGTGGQETQYF.

This chain uses TRBV18 with TRBJ1-3, with unresolved D. The CDR3 runs to 13 residues. The V end lost 2 bases, the J end lost 4 bases, and 6 bases lay between the germline ends. Germline loops: CDR1 KGHSH, CDR2 LQKENI. This CDR3 reads CASSPGLGNTIYF. For the CDR3, the DNA is TGTGCCAGCTCACCAGGGCTCGGAAACACCATATATTTT.

This clone was picked up one time. V usage is TRBV19 and J usage is TRBJ2-6; D not resolved. CDR3 length: 17 residues. Deletions cut 5 bases from V and 0 bases from J, with 14 bases between. The germline V gene has CDR1 LNHDA and CDR2 SQIVND (reference sequence). The CDR3 reads CASSLATALSGANVLTF. In DNA form, the CDR3 reads TGTGCCAGTAGTTTGGCCACAGCCCTCTCTGGGGCCAACGTCCTGACTTTC.

The DNA of the CDR3 is TGTGCCAGAAGCTTAGGGACAGGGGGACGTCAGCCCCAGCATTTT. Its protein product is CARSLGTGGRQPQHF. The chain recombines TRBV7-5 with TRBJ1-5; the table's D gene call, TRBD1, was not cross checked with the DNA. TRBV7-5 constitutes a pseudogene. The CDR3 has 15 amino acids.

This clone was counted once. This chain links TRBV19 with TRBJ2-6; the D is unclear. Germline CDR1 is LNHDA and CDR2 is SQIVND (reference sequence). V lost 10 bases and J lost 0, with 13 bases in between. This CDR3 comprises 15 residues. This chain's CDR3 is CATKTPGSGANVLTF. In DNA, the CDR3 is TGTGCCACTAAAACGCCTGGCTCTGGGGCCAACGTCCTGACTTTC.

This chain uses TRBV9 with TRBJ2-3, with 12 bases matching TRBD2. V was clipped by 2 bases and J by 4 bases; unmatched bases: 5. This CDR3 region has 16 residues. The germline V gene has CDR1 SGDLS and CDR2 YYNGEE. CDR3 bases: TGTGCCAGCAGCGTCCGACTAGCGGGAGTCGCAGATACGCAGTATTTT. This sequence encodes CASSVRLAGVADTQYF.

V usage is TRBV7-6 and J usage is TRBJ2-1; maybe TRBD2 (5 bases). The CDR3 is 15 amino acids. Trimming shortened V by 0 bases and J by 4 bases, and 10 bases separated the two germline ends. Germline V gene sequence: CDR1 SGHVS, CDR2 FNYEAQ. This CDR3 is CASSLAQRRYNEQFF. The CDR3 DNA sequence: TGTGCCAGCAGCTTAGCACAGCGGCGATACAATGAGCAGTTCTTC. Supplemented by reference TRBV7-6 and TRBJ2-1, the full variable domain reads GAGVSQSPRYKVTKRGQDVALRCDPISGHVSLYWYRQALGQGPEFLTYFNYEAQQDKSGLPNDRFSAERPEGSISTLTIQRTEQRDSAMYRCASSLAQRRYNEQFFGPGTRLTVL.

CDR3 residues: CASSKRDRGYEQYF. The CDR3 DNA reads TGTGCCAGCAGCAAAAGAGACAGGGGTTACGAGCAGTACTTC. V usage is TRBV13 and J usage is TRBJ2-7; 8 bases fit TRBD1. The CDR3 spans 14 residues. V lost 5 bases, J lost 4 bases, and 7 bases stayed unmatched. CDR1 and CDR2 from the germline V gene are PRHDT and FYEKMQ (reference sequence).

The genes are TRBV28 and TRBJ2-1; tentative D call: TRBD1 (6 bases). CDR1 is MDHEN and CDR2 is SYDVKM in the germline V gene. V was cut by 5 bases and J by 2 bases, with 13 bases left in between. This CDR3 is 15 amino acids long. CDR3 DNA sequence: TGTGCCAGCAGTAGCGGACAGTTCCCCTACAATGAGCAGTTCTTC. It encodes CASSSGQFPYNEQFF. The full variable domain, completed using reference TRBV28 and TRBJ2-1, is DVKVTQSSRYLVKRTGEKVFLECVQDMDHENMFWYRQDPGLGLRLIYFSYDVKMKEKGDIPEGYSVSREKKERFSLILESASTNQTSMYLCASSSGQFPYNEQFFGPGTRLTVL.

The chain combines TRBV30 with TRBJ2-5; D is possibly TRBD2 (6 bases). Germline V gene lookup returns CDR1 GTSNPN and CDR2 SVGIG (reference sequence). The V and J ends lost 1 base and 2 bases respectively, with 29 bases between them. This CDR3 contains 20 residues. The CDR3 DNA reads TGTGCCTGGAGTGCGCTGAGGACGCCTCGGGGGTGGTACTCTCAAGAGACCCAGTACTTC. Translating gives CAWSALRTPRGWYSQETQYF. Based on the CDR3 plus reference TRBV30 and TRBJ2-5, the full variable domain is SQTIHQWPATLVQPVGSPLSLECTVEGTSNPNLYWYRQAAGRGLQLLFYSVGIGQISSEVPQNLSASRPQDRQFILSSKKLLLSDSGFYLCAWSALRTPRGWYSQETQYFGPGTRLLVL.

V gene TRBV5-1 combines with J gene TRBJ2-2, with 7 bases lining up with TRBD1. Germline values: CDR1 SGHRS, CDR2 YFSETQ. The V gene end was trimmed by 2 bases and the J gene end by 2 bases; junction bases not matched to a gene: 6. There are 16 residues in the CDR3. CDR3 sequence: CASSFEGAGNTGELFF. CDR3 coding DNA: TGCGCCAGCAGCTTTGAGGGGGCAGGTAACACCGGGGAGCTGTTTTTT.

This sequence joins TRBV19 and TRBJ1-5, with D maybe TRBD1 (6 bases). The CDR3 is 15 residues long. CDR1 LNHDA and CDR2 SQIVND come from the germline V gene (reference sequence). V was trimmed by 6 bases and J by 3 bases, leaving 15 bases between them. In DNA, the CDR3 is TGTGCCAGTAGGACAATGGGACAAACCAATCAGCCCCAGCATTTT. Its protein product is CASRTMGQTNQPQHF.

V is TRBV7-2 and J is TRBJ1-3; TRBD1 is a possible D gene (5 bases). CDR1 and CDR2 from the germline V gene are SGHTA and FQGNSA. This CDR3 contains 16 residues. The V end lost 3 bases, the J end lost 0 bases, and 12 bases lay between the germline ends. The DNA of the CDR3 is TGTGCCAGCAGCTTGCTACCGACAGTCTCTGGAAACACCATATATTTT. Protein product: CASSLLPTVSGNTIYF. Variable domain in full (rest from reference TRBV7-2 and TRBJ1-3): GAGVSQSPSNKVTEKGKDVELRCDPISGHTALYWYRQSLGQGLEFLIYFQGNSAPDKSGLPSDRFSAERTGGSVSTLTIQRTQQEDSAVYLCASSLLPTVSGNTIYFGEGSWLTVV.

This chain connects TRBV9 to TRBJ2-3; unclear D gene. The germline V and J ends were trimmed by 5 bases and 9 bases, with 13 bases remaining between them. CDR1 and CDR2 from the germline V gene are SGDLS and YYNGEE. The CDR3 is made up of 12 amino acids. The DNA for the CDR3 is TGTGCCAGCAGAGGAGACGAACCAACGCAGTATTTT. Its translation is CASRGDEPTQYF. The variable domain in full, with the rest retrieved from reference TRBV9 and TRBJ2-3, is DSGVTQTPKHLITATGQRVTLRCSPRSGDLSVYWYQQSLDQGLQFLIQYYNGEERAKGNILERFSAQQFPDLHSELNLSSLELGDSALYFCASRGDEPTQYFGPGTRLTVL.

The table lists this clone with a few counts. This chain connects TRBV5-5 to TRBJ1-5, with D uncertain. The CDR3 spans 15 residues. The germline V gene encodes CDR1 SGHKS and CDR2 YYEKEE (reference sequence). Trimming stripped 1 base from V and 5 bases from J, with 13 bases between. CDR3 sequence: CASSLRPRYDQPQHF. DNA for the CDR3: TGTGCCAGCAGCTTGAGGCCCAGGTATGATCAGCCCCAGCATTTT.

The chain is built from TRBV10-3 and TRBJ1-3; D perhaps matches TRBD1 (5 bases). The ends were cut back, 6 bases at V and 3 bases at J, with 12 bases in the middle. Germline V CDR1 and CDR2: ENHRY, SYGVKD. CDR3 length: 14 residues. The CDR3 sequence is CAISATGSGNTIYF. CDR3 coding DNA: TGTGCCATCAGCGCAACAGGTAGTGGAAACACCATATATTTT.

This clone was detected a few times. The rearrangement uses TRBV30 and TRBJ2-1, with 10 nucleotides matching TRBD2. The CDR3 loop spans 15 amino acids. Germline V gene lookup returns CDR1 GTSNPN and CDR2 SVGIG (reference sequence). The J segment lost 7 bases and the V segment lost 3 bases, leaving 9 bases of the junction unmatched. CDR3 protein: CAWSPGLAGVNEQFF. For the CDR3, the DNA is TGTGCCTGGAGCCCAGGGCTAGCGGGAGTTAATGAGCAGTTCTTC. Filled out from reference TRBV30 and TRBJ2-1, the complete variable domain reads SQTIHQWPATLVQPVGSPLSLECTVEGTSNPNLYWYRQAAGRGLQLLFYSVGIGQISSEVPQNLSASRPQDRQFILSSKKLLLSDSGFYLCAWSPGLAGVNEQFFGPGTRLTVL.

The rearrangement uses TRBV18 and TRBJ2-1; maybe TRBD2 (6 bases). The CDR3 covers 14 residues. V was clipped by 3 bases and J by 2 bases, with 8 bases between them. In germline, CDR1 is KGHSH, CDR2 LQKENI. The CDR3 here is CASSPRETYNEQFF. CDR3 nucleotides: TGTGCCAGCTCACCTCGGGAGACCTACAATGAGCAGTTCTTC.

The V gene is TRBV12-1, the J gene TRBJ1-5; the D segment call TRBD1 is taken from the table without a DNA check. TRBV12-1 is a recognized pseudogene. The CDR3 spans 15 residues. CDR3 loop: CASSFGTGGNQPQHF. The CDR3 nucleotides read TGTGCCAGCAGCTTTGGGACAGGGGGCAATCAGCCCCAGCATTTT.

The rearrangement links TRBV7-8 to TRBJ2-4, with 7 bases aligning to TRBD2. Germline V gene data show CDR1 as SGHVS and CDR2 as FQNEAQ. Germline trimming cut 3 bases from V and 3 bases from J; bases unmatched to any gene: 5. The CDR3 contains 15 residues. CDR3 nucleotides: TGTGCCAGCAGCTTCCCCCTAGCGGACAAAAACATTCAGTACTTC. This translates into CASSFPLADKNIQYF.

The V gene is TRBV6-6, the J gene TRBJ1-4; no reliable D call. CDR1 is MNHNY, CDR2 SVGAGI, per germline (reference sequence). V was pared by 6 bases and J by 14 bases, with 19 bases between. The CDR3 is made up of 13 amino acids. The CDR3 DNA reads as TGTGCCAGCAGCCGACTCCACGGGGAGCGGCTGTTTTTT. The encoded protein is CASSRLHGERLFF.

This chain connects TRBV6-5 to TRBJ2-1; perhaps TRBD2 as D (5 bases). The CDR3 loop spans 14 amino acids. Trimming took 2 bases from V and 8 from J, leaving 13 bases between them. Germline V CDR1 and CDR2: MNHEY, SVGAGI. This CDR3 is CASSYRLAGYEQFF. In DNA, the CDR3 is TGTGCCAGCAGTTACAGGCTAGCCGGGTATGAGCAGTTCTTC.

Only a few counts were recorded for this clone. This rearrangement joins TRBV6-2 or TRBV6-3 to TRBJ2-1, with a possible D match to TRBD2 (5 bases). The CDR3 contains 15 residues. In germline, CDR1 is MNHEY, CDR2 SVGEGT. V shed 2 bases and J shed 5 bases, with 13 bases lying between them. CDR3 sequence (DNA): TGTGCCAGCAGTTACACTCGTAGCGCCAACAATGAGCAGTTCTTC. This sequence encodes CASSYTRSANNEQFF.

The chain combines TRBV19 with TRBJ1-3, with D uncertain. Germline lookup yields CDR1 LNHDA and CDR2 SQIVND (reference sequence). V was trimmed by 6 bases and J by 0 bases, leaving 6 bases between them. The CDR3 contains 13 residues. CDR3 residues: CASSLLSGNTIYF. In DNA, the CDR3 is TGTGCCAGTAGCCTACTCTCTGGAAACACCATATATTTT.

This sequence joins TRBV23-1 and TRBJ2-1; TRBD2 agrees at 9 bases. TRBV23-1 is an open reading frame, and its role is uncertain. V gave up 7 bases and J gave up 0 bases; unmatched junction bases: 7. This CDR3 has 16 residues. This chain's CDR3 is CASTHLAGSSYNEQFF. For the CDR3, the DNA is TGCGCCAGCACCCACCTAGCGGGGAGCTCCTACAATGAGCAGTTCTTC.

The CDR3 is CASRGQSINNEQFF. The CDR3 coding sequence is TGCGCCAGCAGGGGGCAGAGCATCAACAATGAGCAGTTCTTC. V usage is TRBV4-1 and J usage is TRBJ2-1, with D possibly TRBD1 on 5 matching bases. This CDR3 region has 14 residues. Germline V gene data show CDR1 as MGHRA and CDR2 as YSYEKL. V lost 6 bases and J 5 bases, leaving 14 bases between the germline ends.